This T cell receptor beta chain was recovered during a study of beta chain features in type 1 diabetes (dated by TCRdb to the late 2010s). Describing the broader study: Mean age, gender distribution, total cell number and subset yield did not differ between patients and healthy donors. A total of some 110 million sorted cells were examined across all samples, and a strong correlation was observed between cell number per subset and RNA yield. In the study, TCRB repertoires of sorted circulating CD4+ T cell subsets from recently diagnosed type 1 diabetes patients were compared with those of matched healthy donors. Naive and central memory subsets were obtained from all 30 or so donors, but regulatory and stem cell-like memory subsets were isolated from only 8 patients and roughly 8 healthy donors.

The entire isolated RNA was reverse transcribed using the High Capacity cDNA Reverse Transcription Kit, and thus expressed TCRB transcripts were sequenced. Deep immunoSEQ sequencing was applied to naive, central memory and regulatory T cell samples, giving an average of approximately 3.8 million total reads per sample. Sorted cells were lysed in RLT buffer and RNA was extracted with DNase-treated RNeasy Micro or Mini kits, depending on cell number. Each cell subset was processed on its own to prevent cross-contamination, while patient and healthy donor samples were processed together. The immunoSEQ multiplex PCR was used to amplify TCRB sequences from cDNA, generating 87-bp fragments that spanned the CDR3 region. Sequencing of the amplicons was performed on the Illumina HiSeq platform. Regarding the original processing steps: PCR bias was corrected computationally using synthetic template baselines, and reads within Hamming distance 2 were collapsed, with unmergeable singletons discarded. Reads were aligned against IMGT to assign V, D and J genes, CDR3 length and insertions or deletions at six rearrangement sites. Within each subset, clonotype counts were normalized to sorted cell number, after which true diversity and Gini coefficients were computed with the tcR R package. The overlap coefficient, calculated on TCRB nucleotide sequences, was used to quantify repertoire sharing. As a proxy for the pre-selection repertoire, out-of-frame TCRB sequences from naive cells were analyzed. TCRdb took over this immuneACCESS table, retaining in-frame rearrangements with V and J assigned. Such tables are incomplete; in checked studies, under half of the missing clones stem from an unresolved V gene, and the remainder is unexplained. That table supplies the V and J calls and clone size; D and trimming were determined from the DNA. In all, the sample holds about 700,000 clones, and roughly an eighth of those were seen once. The ten top clones hold approximately 0.022% of the sample.

The CDR3 holds 17 amino acids from the cysteine to the phenylalanine. The DNA shown is the 51-base CDR3, in frame from base 1. Relative to germline, V is 2 bases shorter and J is 1 base shorter, with 15 bases between their ends. From a lookup of the germline V gene, CDR1 and CDR2 are SNHLY and FYNNEI. General study outcomes and caveats: Because cDNA was sequenced instead of genomic DNA, highly expressing activated cells could be over-represented, though the groups showed no difference in activation or CD3 levels. At VDJ recombination sites, patients with type 1 diabetes made fewer insertions and deleted more nucleotides, a pattern implying thymic rearrangement abnormalities. Shorter templates might be favored by PCR, yet because patient and control samples were amplified and corrected together, any such skew would affect both groups equally. HLA sub-analyses involved small numbers of individuals, so any influence of HLA type on TCRB rearrangement remained unresolved. Naive, central memory and regulatory TCRB repertoires appeared to be more alike among patients than among healthy donors. A moderate but significant shortening of TCRB CDR3 length was observed in type 1 diabetes patients in all four CD4+ subsets.

Worth noting for this clone: This clone's antigen is unknown. The input lacks base qualities; no much larger clone sits a single base away.

Each donor gave one peripheral blood draw, averaging about 100 mL, which was collected into heparinised tubes. Using a panel that included CD45RO, CCR7, CD25, CD127, CD95 and CD27, naive, central memory, regulatory and stem cell-like memory CD4+ T cells were sorted on a BD FACSAria II. Purity was above 95% for every sorted population. PBMCs were isolated right away by Lymphoprep density gradient centrifugation and were stained directly, without culture. To minimize batch effects, samples were stained and sorted in pairs, one healthy donor with one patient per experiment. The sequence was obtained from a man aged 18 to 35 with type 1 diabetes. The V gene is TRBV2 and the J gene is TRBJ2-1; matching of 6 bases hints at TRBD1 as the D gene. Sequenced sample: naive CD4+ T cells from blood. The label giving this sample's cell subset or site can be read as: true naive CD4+ T cells. The CDR3 region reads CASSEPDRLGSYNEQFF. The nucleotides are TGTGCCAGCAGTGAACCCGACAGGCTAGGGTCCTACAATGAGCAGTTCTTC.